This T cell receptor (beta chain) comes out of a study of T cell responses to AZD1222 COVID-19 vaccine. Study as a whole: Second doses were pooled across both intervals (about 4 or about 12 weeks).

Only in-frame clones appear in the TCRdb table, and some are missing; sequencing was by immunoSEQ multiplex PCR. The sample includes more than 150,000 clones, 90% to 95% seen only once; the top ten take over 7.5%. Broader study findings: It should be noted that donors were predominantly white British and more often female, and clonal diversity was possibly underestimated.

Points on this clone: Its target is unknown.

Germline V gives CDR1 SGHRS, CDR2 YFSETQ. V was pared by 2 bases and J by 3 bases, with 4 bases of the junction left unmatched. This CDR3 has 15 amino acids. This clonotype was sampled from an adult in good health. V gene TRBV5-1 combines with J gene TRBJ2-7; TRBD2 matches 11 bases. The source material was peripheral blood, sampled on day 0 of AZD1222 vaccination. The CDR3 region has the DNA TGCGCCAGCAGCTTCATAGCGGGGGGGGACTACGAGCAGTACTTC. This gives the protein CASSFIAGGDYEQYF.